This entry lists 26 T cell receptor beta chains sequenced from one sample in a study of cytomegalovirus exposure and HLA in healthy donors. The study ran its PCR with 60 Vbeta and 13 Jbeta primers. The method was immunoSEQ multiplex PCR; TCRdb's version includes in-frame clones alone and lacks a portion of them. The sample consists of 120,000 to 150,000 clones, 76% of them appearing once. The sequencing sample was made of PBMCs. The receptors were gathered from a man aged 40-49 years in good health and CMV-seronegative.

J is TRBJ2-3 and V is TRBV5-3; D might be TRBD1 (6 bases). TRBV5-3 is identified as an open reading frame with a role that is uncertain. The V gene lost 0 bases and the J gene lost 1 base, with 6 bases spanning the gap. The CDR3 is made up of 14 amino acids. CDR3 sequence (DNA): TGTGCCAGAAGCTTGGGACAGGGCACAGATACGCAGTATTTT. Translated: CARSLGQGTDTQYF.

The genes are TRBV11-2 and TRBJ2-7, with D hard to call. This CDR3 region has 14 residues. CDR1 and CDR2 from the germline V gene are SGHAT and FQNNGV. V was cut by 1 base and J by 1 base, with 8 bases left in between. DNA for the CDR3: TGTGCCAGCAGCTTAGTTCGGCGGTCCTACGAGCAGTACTTC. Protein sequence: CASSLVRRSYEQYF.

This chain's CDR3 is CASRPGQGGYGYTF. The CDR3 DNA follows: TGTGCCAGCAGACCGGGACAGGGAGGCTATGGCTACACCTTC. The V call is TRBV6-4, the J call TRBJ1-2, with 9 nucleotides matching TRBD1. Germline V gives CDR1 MRHNA, CDR2 SNTAGT. Trimming at V came to 6 bases and at J to 4 bases, leaving 6 bases not matched to a gene. The CDR3 contains 14 residues.

To note about this clone: Different DNA sequences within this sample yield the same CDR3. The chain recombines TRBV28 with TRBJ2-7; D might be TRBD1 (5 bases). The CDR3 has 13 residues. The V and J ends lost 3 bases and 2 bases respectively, with 8 bases between them. Germline lookup yields CDR1 MDHEN and CDR2 SYDVKM. This CDR3 is CASSFSGTYEQYF. CDR3 DNA: TGTGCCAGCAGTTTCTCAGGGACCTACGAGCAGTACTTC.

This chain connects TRBV28 to TRBJ2-1; 11 positions match TRBD2. Germline loops: CDR1 MDHEN, CDR2 SYDVKM. CDR3 length equals 16 residues. The V and J ends lost 6 bases and 8 bases, in that order; junction bases with no gene match: 12. CDR3 nucleotide sequence: TGTGCCAGCAGGGGTTCTCGACTAGCGGGATTGGATGAGCAGTTCTTC. Residues: CASRGSRLAGLDEQFF.

This chain joins TRBV30 and TRBJ1-2; 8 positions match TRBD1. The CDR3 contains 15 residues. CDR1 and CDR2 (germline): GTSNPN, SVGIG (reference sequence). V lost 5 bases and J lost 3; bases outside the gene matches: 11. The CDR3 nucleotides read TGTGCCTGGCTCCCCCTCAGGGGGCCCCACTATGGCTACACCTTC. It is translated as CAWLPLRGPHYGYTF.

This clone showed up just a few times. CDR3 nucleotides: TGTGCCAGCAGCGTAGAGCACGGGAGGGGTAACAATGAGCAGTTCTTC. This translates into CASSVEHGRGNNEQFF. The genes are TRBV9 and TRBJ2-1; TRBD2 agrees at 8 bases. The trim removed 0 bases at V and 5 bases at J, leaving 7 bases unmatched. CDR1 is SGDLS, CDR2 YYNGEE, per germline. The CDR3 has 16 amino acids.

The V and J genes are TRBV27 and TRBJ1-1; TRBD1 matches 7 bases. Trimming cost V 6 bases and J 8 bases; bases outside gene matches: 9. The CDR3 has 13 residues. CDR1 is MNHEY and CDR2 is SMNVEV in the germline V gene (reference sequence). Here the CDR3 reads CASSLLGQLEAFF. In DNA, the CDR3 is TGTGCCAGCAGCCTCCTGGGACAGCTCGAAGCTTTCTTT.

The V gene is TRBV10-3, the J gene TRBJ2-3; maybe TRBD2 (5 bases). Germline V gene lookup returns CDR1 ENHRY and CDR2 SYGVKD. The CDR3 totals 14 residues. V lost 7 bases and J 2 bases, leaving 13 bases between the germline ends. Here the CDR3 reads CAITPAGDTDTQYF. DNA of the CDR3: TGTGCCATCACACCGGCCGGGGACACAGATACGCAGTATTTT.

V gene TRBV4-3 combines with J gene TRBJ2-5; no firm D call. The end of the DNA is better explained by TRBJ2-7, so the J call may be wrong. The germline CDR1 and CDR2 sequences are LGHNA and YSLEER. This CDR3 region has 16 residues. DNA for the CDR3: TGCGCCAGCAGCCAAGATGTTGGAGTCGGCTCCTACGAGCAGTACTTC. Residues: CASSQDVGVGSYEQYF.

The CDR3 sequence: CASSWDRGHYEQYF. The CDR3 nucleotides are TGTGCCAGCAGTTGGGACAGGGGGCATTACGAGCAGTACTTC. The chain uses TRBV28 and TRBJ2-7; 12 bases line up with TRBD1. Germline values: CDR1 MDHEN, CDR2 SYDVKM. The V and J ends lost 4 bases and 4 bases, in that order; junction bases with no gene match: 2. This CDR3 has 14 amino acids.

Only one count was recorded for this clone. The chain combines TRBV4-1 with TRBJ2-3, with 10 bases identical to TRBD2. Germline assignment: CDR1 MGHRA and CDR2 YSYEKL. The CDR3 covers 15 residues. V was clipped by 4 bases and J by 3 bases; unmatched bases: 4. CDR3 in DNA: TGCGCCAGCAGCCCCCCTAGCGGGGGAACAGATACGCAGTATTTT. It specifies CASSPPSGGTDTQYF.

This clone was detected only once. The V call is TRBV5-6, the J call TRBJ2-7; D is unclear. The CDR3 has 15 amino acids. V shed 4 bases and J shed 0 bases, with 14 bases lying between them. Germline assignment: CDR1 SGHDT and CDR2 YYEEEE. Written as DNA, the CDR3 is TGTGCCAGCAGCGATTTATCATGGAGCTCCTACGAGCAGTACTTC. The encoded protein is CASSDLSWSSYEQYF. Drawing the rest from reference TRBV5-6 and TRBJ2-7, the complete variable domain is DAGVTQSPTHLIKTRGQQVTLRCSPKSGHDTVSWYQQALGQGPQFIFQYYEEEERQRGNFPDRFSGHQFPNYSSELNVNALLLGDSALYLCASSDLSWSSYEQYFGPGTRLTVT.

The chain links TRBV29-1 to TRBJ2-2; D may be TRBD1 (6 bases). CDR1 SQVTM and CDR2 ANQGSEA come from the germline V gene. Trimming took 5 bases from V and 4 from J, leaving 8 bases between them. CDR3 size: 12 residues. This chain's CDR3 is CSVSRGTGELFF. The DNA of the CDR3 is TGCAGCGTTTCCAGGGGCACCGGGGAGCTGTTTTTT.

This clone was seen a few times. The J gene is TRBJ2-3, the V gene TRBV28, with D perhaps matching TRBD2 (6 bases). From germline, CDR1 is MDHEN and CDR2 SYDVKM. V gave up 4 bases and J gave up 4 bases, with 12 bases separating them. The CDR3 is 14 residues long. The CDR3 nucleotides read TGTGCCAGCAGTTCGGAGCGGGCCGCAGATACGCAGTATTTT. Translation gives CASSSERAADTQYF.

This clone was detected a few times. At one end, the junction sequence differs from germline, possibly due to a read error. The rearrangement links TRBV7-9 to TRBJ2-7; the D gene is possibly TRBD1 (5 bases). Per germline, CDR1 SEHNR and CDR2 FQNEAQ (reference sequence). The CDR3 runs 13 residues. CDR3 nucleotides: TGTTCCAGCAGCCCGGACACACTCTACGAGCAGTACTTC. Translation gives CSSSPDTLYEQYF.

This clone turned up a few times. This sequence joins TRBV14 and TRBJ2-1; TRBD2 aligns across 9 bases. Germline values: CDR1 SGHDN, CDR2 FVKESK. With V trimmed by 4 bases and J by 8 bases, 9 bases remained unmatched. This CDR3 spans 15 amino acids. The CDR3 nucleotides are TGTGCCAGCAGCCCCGCGGGAGGGGTTGGGGATGAGCAGTTCTTC. This sequence encodes CASSPAGGVGDEQFF.

This clone was found once. The gene calls are TRBV4-1 and TRBJ2-2, with D possibly TRBD2 on 5 matching bases. V lost 5 bases and J lost 4, with 14 bases in between. From germline, CDR1 is MGHRA and CDR2 YSYEKL. The CDR3 has 15 residues. This chain's CDR3 is CASSSGILLTGELFF. The CDR3 coding sequence is TGCGCCAGCAGCTCCGGGATCCTCCTCACCGGGGAGCTGTTTTTT.

The rearrangement joins TRBV5-4 to TRBJ2-7; 8 bases agree with TRBD2. Germline V gene sequence: CDR1 SGHNT, CDR2 YYREEE (reference sequence). Trimming removed 0 bases from V and 0 bases from J; junction bases left unmatched: 14. The CDR3 is 19 amino acids. CDR3 in amino acids: CASSLGWISGITNSYEQYF. CDR3 nucleotide sequence: TGTGCCAGCAGCTTGGGGTGGATTAGCGGGATTACCAACTCCTACGAGCAGTACTTC.

As to this clone: The junction and the germline gene differ at one end; a read error may be behind it. The CDR3 region is CVSRSPLDRANTGELFF. CDR3 DNA: TGTGTCAGCAGGAGCCCCTTGGACAGAGCGAACACCGGGGAGCTGTTTTTT. V usage is TRBV7-3 and J usage is TRBJ2-2; a weak D match, TRBD1 (6 bases). The CDR3 contains 17 residues. Germline values: CDR1 SGHTA, CDR2 FQGTGA. The complete variable domain, with remaining parts taken from reference TRBV7-3 and TRBJ2-2, reads GAGVSQTPSNKVTEKGKYVELRCDPISGHTALYWYRQSLGQGPEFLIYFQGTGAADDSGLPNDRFFAVRPEGSVSTLKIQRTERGDSAVYLCVSRSPLDRANTGELFFGEGSRLTVL.

The rearrangement uses TRBV9 and TRBJ2-5; 13 nucleotides match TRBD2. V trimming: 0 bases; J trimming: 3 bases; junction bases outside the gene matches: 8. This CDR3 is 18 amino acids long. The germline CDR1 and CDR2 sequences are SGDLS and YYNGEE. The CDR3 protein is CASSVVGTSGTIKETQYF. CDR3 bases: TGTGCCAGCAGCGTAGTGGGGACTAGCGGGACCATCAAAGAGACCCAGTACTTC.

This CDR3 reads CASSLLRGHYEQYF. For the CDR3, the DNA is TGTGCCAGCAGTTTACTCAGGGGGCACTACGAGCAGTACTTC. The chain carries TRBV28 and TRBJ2-7, with 8 bases that match TRBD1. The V gene end was trimmed by 2 bases and the J gene end by 3 bases; junction bases not matched to a gene: 3. Germline V gene lookup returns CDR1 MDHEN and CDR2 SYDVKM. The CDR3 has 14 residues.

This clone was counted only a few times. The chain recombines TRBV6-5 with TRBJ1-1, with no clear D. The CDR3 has 14 residues. V shed 10 bases and J shed 0 bases, with 15 bases lying between them. Looked up from germline, CDR1 is MNHEY and CDR2 is SVGAGI. For the CDR3, the DNA is TGTGCCACCAACGGTGCCGGTATGAACACTGAAGCTTTCTTT. Translated, it gives CATNGAGMNTEAFF.

The rearrangement joins TRBV11-2 to TRBJ2-5, with a possible D match to TRBD2 (6 bases). Trimming removed 1 base from V and 3 bases from J, with 15 bases in between. CDR3 size: 16 residues. From germline, CDR1 is SGHAT and CDR2 FQNNGV. The CDR3 protein is CASSLGYRDSEETQYF. CDR3 nucleotide sequence: TGTGCCAGCAGCTTAGGCTACCGGGACTCAGAAGAGACCCAGTACTTC.

The chain links TRBV28 to TRBJ1-6, with D maybe TRBD1 (5 bases). Trimming shortened V by 10 bases and J by 9 bases, and 13 bases separated the two germline ends. The CDR3 length is 12 residues. Germline V lookup: CDR1 MDHEN, CDR2 SYDVKM. The CDR3 loop reads CATSGSGSPLHF. The CDR3 DNA follows: TGTGCCACCTCAGGGTCGGGTTCACCCCTCCACTTT.

The J gene is TRBJ2-7, the V gene TRBV2; D may be TRBD1 (6 bases). From germline, CDR1 is SNHLY and CDR2 FYNNEI. This CDR3 contains 17 residues. V lost 4 bases and J 3 bases, leaving 22 bases between the germline ends. The CDR3: CASSGQDRLATFYEQYF. The CDR3 nucleotides are TGTGCCAGCAGTGGACAGGACCGGCTAGCTACATTCTACGAGCAGTACTTC.